The subject of this entry is one TCR beta chain. Its specificity is unknown. TCRdb re-analysed the 5' RACE reads in MiXCR, keeping a single row per CDR3 protein. The table shows 150,000 to 200,000 distinct CDR3 sequences, with around 9.7% occurring only once. The record originates from a study of T cells after yellow fever vaccination. Study-wide results and caveats: FACS-sorted repertoires could contain abundant clonotypes contaminating from the bulk population.

The CDR3 is 19 amino acids. CDR1 and CDR2 (germline): SEHNR, FQNEAQ (reference sequence). The J segment lost 7 bases and the V segment lost 5 bases, leaving 18 bases of the junction unmatched. The TCR comes from a man aged 18 to 35 who received the YFV17D yellow fever vaccine. The sample here was CD8+ T cells sorted from PBMCs, taken 45 days after the yellow fever booster vaccination. The genes are TRBV7-9 and TRBJ2-3; 13 bases line up with TRBD2. The CDR3 here is CASSSWPRNLTSGGNTQYF. CDR3 DNA: TGTGCCAGCAGCAGCTGGCCGCGAAATTTGACTAGCGGGGGGAATACGCAGTATTTT.